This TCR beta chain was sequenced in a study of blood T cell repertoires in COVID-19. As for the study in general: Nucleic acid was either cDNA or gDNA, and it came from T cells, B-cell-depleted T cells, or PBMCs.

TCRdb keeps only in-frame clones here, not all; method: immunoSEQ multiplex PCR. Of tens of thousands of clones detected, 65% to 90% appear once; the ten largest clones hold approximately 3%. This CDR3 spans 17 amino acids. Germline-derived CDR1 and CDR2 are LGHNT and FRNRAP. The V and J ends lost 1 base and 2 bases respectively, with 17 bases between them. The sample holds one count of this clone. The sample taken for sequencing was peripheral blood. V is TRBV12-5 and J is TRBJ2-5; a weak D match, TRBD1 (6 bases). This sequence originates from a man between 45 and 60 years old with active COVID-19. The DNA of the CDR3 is TGTGCTAGTGGTTTGGGAAACCGGGACATGGCACAAGAGACCCAGTACTTC. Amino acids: CASGLGNRDMAQETQYF.